This passage covers 21 T cell receptor beta chains from one sample sequenced in a study of T cells after yellow fever vaccination. TCRdb re-derived calls from the 5' RACE reads in MiXCR, one entry per CDR3 protein. The sample yields 500,000 to 700,000 distinct CDR3 sequences, under 25% seen once. This specimen consisted of PBMCs, obtained 15 days after the yellow fever booster vaccination. The receptor set was obtained from a man aged 25-40 years who received the YFV17D yellow fever vaccine.

This clonotype was found a few times. The chain has TRBV29-1 and TRBJ2-2; the D gene is possibly TRBD1 (5 bases). Germline V gene lookup returns CDR1 SQVTM and CDR2 ANQGSEA. The CDR3 totals 15 residues. Trimming removed 4 bases at V and 0 bases at J, with 12 bases between. The CDR3 sequence is CSVVMATANTGELFF. The DNA of the CDR3 is TGCAGCGTTGTGATGGCGACAGCGAACACCGGGGAGCTGTTTTTT.

The genes are TRBV29-1 and TRBJ2-7, with TRBD1 matching over 11 bases. The CDR3 contains 14 residues. In germline, CDR1 is SQVTM, CDR2 ANQGSEA. V gave up 5 bases and J gave up 3 bases; unmatched junction bases: 6. The CDR3, as DNA: TGCAGCGTTCGGGACAGGGGGGGCTTCTACGAGCAGTACTTC. This translates into CSVRDRGGFYEQYF.

The V gene is TRBV7-2, the J gene TRBJ1-6; D might be TRBD1 (5 bases). V gave up 5 bases and J gave up 7 bases, with 21 bases separating them. The CDR3 covers 17 residues. Germline V gives CDR1 SGHTA, CDR2 FQGNSA. CDR3 protein: CASSPPAARVGNSPLHF. Written as DNA, the CDR3 is TGTGCCAGCAGCCCGCCCGCGGCCAGGGTTGGGAATTCACCCCTCCACTTT.

This clonotype occurred a few times. This chain links TRBV5-1 with TRBJ1-6; D is possibly TRBD1 (5 bases). The germline CDR1 and CDR2 sequences are SGHRS and YFSETQ. V lost 5 bases, J lost 9 bases, and 9 bases lay in between. This CDR3 spans 12 amino acids. The CDR3 DNA sequence: TGCGCCAGCAGGGGGGAATTTTCACCCCTCCACTTT. Amino acids: CASRGEFSPLHF.

In DNA, the CDR3 is TGTGCCAGCGCGGGGGCAGATACGCAGTATTTT. Its protein is CASAGADTQYF. The rearrangement links TRBV6-5 to TRBJ2-3; TRBD2 matches 7 bases. Germline V gene sequence: CDR1 MNHEY, CDR2 SVGAGI. This CDR3 has 11 residues. V trimming: 8 bases; J trimming: 4 bases; junction bases outside the gene matches: 0.

The chain carries TRBV4-1 and TRBJ2-5; D not certain. V gave up 3 bases and J gave up 6 bases, with 11 bases separating them. This CDR3 comprises 13 residues. Germline CDR1 and CDR2: MGHRA and YSYEKL. This CDR3 reads CASSHSERQTQYF. CDR3 DNA sequence: TGCGCCAGCAGCCATTCGGAGAGGCAGACCCAGTACTTC.

This clonotype came up a few times. The chain recombines TRBV29-1 with TRBJ2-1, with TRBD2 matching over 9 bases. V dropped 4 bases and J dropped 1; count of bases not matched to a gene: 2. This CDR3 is 14 amino acids long. Germline CDR1 and CDR2: SQVTM and ANQGSEA. CDR3 amino acids: CSVAAGGSYNEQFF. CDR3 DNA sequence: TGCAGCGTTGCGGCGGGAGGGTCCTACAATGAGCAGTTCTTC.

This clonotype was seen only a few times. The chain employs TRBV2 and TRBJ1-2, with 10 bases fitting TRBD1. The CDR3 spans 13 residues. CDR1 SNHLY and CDR2 FYNNEI come from the germline V gene. The J segment lost 4 bases and the V segment lost 8 bases, leaving 4 bases of the junction unmatched. The CDR3 reads CASLTGGGYGYTF. The DNA of the CDR3 is TGTGCCAGCTTGACAGGGGGCGGCTATGGCTACACCTTC.

The genes are TRBV2 and TRBJ2-7, with 11 bases that match TRBD1. Germline V CDR1 and CDR2: SNHLY, FYNNEI. The trim removed 2 bases at V and 3 bases at J, leaving 9 bases unmatched. The CDR3 has 17 residues. In DNA, the CDR3 is TGTGCCAGCAGTGAATGGGGGGCCGGGACAGGGGGCTACGAGCAGTACTTC. The encoded protein is CASSEWGAGTGGYEQYF.

The chain employs TRBV7-2 and TRBJ2-7; TRBD1 matches 7 bases. The CDR3 contains 16 residues. Germline CDR1 and CDR2: SGHTA and FQGNSA. J lost 0 bases, V lost 2 bases, and 7 bases had no gene match. The CDR3 here is CASSLPPGTDSYEQYF. The DNA of the CDR3 is TGTGCCAGCAGCTTACCCCCAGGGACAGACTCCTACGAGCAGTACTTC.

V usage is TRBV2 and J usage is TRBJ2-7, with 7 bases identical to TRBD1. CDR3 length: 14 residues. The trim removed 6 bases at V and 1 base at J, leaving 6 bases unmatched. CDR1 is SNHLY and CDR2 is FYNNEI in the germline V gene. CDR3 protein: CASRLGQRSYEQYF. CDR3 in DNA: TGTGCCAGCAGGTTGGGACAGCGTTCCTACGAGCAGTACTTC.

This clonotype has a single count. The rearrangement uses TRBV6-2 or TRBV6-3 and TRBJ1-5; 12 bases fit TRBD1. Trimming took 5 bases from V and 6 from J; bases not matched to a gene: 8. This CDR3 is built from 16 residues. Germline-derived CDR1 and CDR2 are MNHEY and SVGEGT. CDR3 coding DNA: TGTGCCAGCAGTGCAACCGGGACAGGGGGCGGTCAGCCCCAGCATTTT. Its protein is CASSATGTGGGQPQHF.

V and J are TRBV29-1 and TRBJ2-3; no clear D gene. The CDR3 contains 12 residues. Trimming cost V 3 bases and J 4 bases, with 8 bases left between them. Germline V CDR1 and CDR2: SQVTM, ANQGSEA. CDR3 sequence (DNA): TGCAGCGTTGATGACGGTGCAGATACGCAGTATTTT. This gives the protein CSVDDGADTQYF.

This chain links TRBV5-1 with TRBJ1-5; D call uncertain. V was cut by 2 bases and J by 3 bases, with 12 bases left in between. Germline CDR1 SGHRS, CDR2 YFSETQ. The CDR3 has 15 residues. The CDR3 DNA reads as TGCGCCAGCAGCTTAGGAGAAGAGGCCAATCAGCCCCAGCATTTT. Its protein product is CASSLGEEANQPQHF.

This clonotype has only a few counts. V usage is TRBV9 and J usage is TRBJ1-3; D might be TRBD1 (5 bases). The germline V gene encodes CDR1 SGDLS and CDR2 YYNGEE. V lost 3 bases, J lost 0 bases, and 13 bases lay in between. The CDR3 is 16 amino acids. The CDR3 here is CASSGDGEYSGNTIYF. DNA for the CDR3: TGTGCCAGCAGCGGGGACGGCGAATACTCTGGAAACACCATATATTTT.

This clonotype has at least ten counts. This chain links TRBV5-8 with TRBJ2-2, with TRBD1 matching over 9 bases. J was trimmed by 7 bases and V by 1 base; bases with no gene match: 8. This CDR3 spans 16 amino acids. The germline V gene has CDR1 SGHTS and CDR2 YDEGEE. CDR3 bases: TGTGCCAGCAGCTTGCTGGGACAGGGATACGGCGGGGAGCTGTTTTTT. Translation: CASSLLGQGYGGELFF.

This clonotype showed up just a few times. This sequence joins TRBV2 and TRBJ2-7; 9 bases are shared with TRBD1. The trim removed 7 bases at V and 5 bases at J, leaving 6 bases unmatched. The CDR3 has 13 residues. CDR1 and CDR2 from the germline V gene are SNHLY and FYNNEI. CDR3 in amino acids: CASTGQGYHEQYF. The CDR3 DNA sequence: TGTGCCAGCACTGGACAGGGGTATCACGAGCAGTACTTC.

This clonotype has only a few counts. The chain employs TRBV20-1 and TRBJ2-5; D call uncertain. CDR1 is DFQATT, CDR2 SNEGSKA, per germline (reference sequence). There are 12 residues in the CDR3. Trimming took 2 bases from V and 2 from J, leaving 6 bases between them. The CDR3 coding sequence is TGCAGTGCTAGAAGTGTTCAAGAGACCCAGTACTTC. Residues: CSARSVQETQYF.

This chain uses TRBV14 with TRBJ2-3; 10 bases align to TRBD2. V dropped 9 bases and J dropped 5; count of bases not matched to a gene: 14. CDR3 length: 16 amino acids. The germline V gene encodes CDR1 SGHDN and CDR2 FVKESK. The CDR3 loop is CARGEGLATTEDTQYF. CDR3 bases: TGTGCCAGAGGGGAGGGACTAGCGACGACCGAAGATACGCAGTATTTT.

The chain is built from TRBV6-2 or TRBV6-3 and TRBJ2-7; no reliable D call. This CDR3 spans 17 amino acids. Trimming took off 7 bases at V and 5 bases at J, with 27 bases between the two ends. The germline CDR1 and CDR2 sequences are MNHEY and SVGEGT. For the CDR3, the DNA is TGTGCCAGCACTGGAACCAATTCGGCTATTCAACCACACGAGCAGTACTTC. Encoded protein: CASTGTNSAIQPHEQYF.

The genes are TRBV7-2 and TRBJ2-7, with TRBD2 identical over 7 bases. The CDR3 runs to 13 residues. The germline CDR1 and CDR2 sequences are SGHTA and FQGNSA. V dropped 2 bases and J dropped 6; count of bases not matched to a gene: 4. CDR3 coding DNA: TGTGCCAGCAGCTTACTCTCGGGAGGCGAGCAGTACTTC. Protein: CASSLLSGGEQYF.